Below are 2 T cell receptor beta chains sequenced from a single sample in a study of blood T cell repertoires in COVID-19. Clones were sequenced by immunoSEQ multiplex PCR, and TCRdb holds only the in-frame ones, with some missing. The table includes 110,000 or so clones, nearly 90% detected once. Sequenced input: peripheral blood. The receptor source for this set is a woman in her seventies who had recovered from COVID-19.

The CDR3: CASVGGVAKNIQYF. The CDR3 bases are TGTGCCAGCGTCGGGGGTGTAGCCAAAAACATTCAGTACTTC. The J gene is TRBJ2-4, the V gene TRBV28; D possibly corresponds to TRBD2 (6 bases). Trimming pared 8 bases from V and 0 bases from J, leaving 11 bases between. Germline assignment: CDR1 MDHEN and CDR2 SYDVKM. The CDR3 is 14 amino acids.

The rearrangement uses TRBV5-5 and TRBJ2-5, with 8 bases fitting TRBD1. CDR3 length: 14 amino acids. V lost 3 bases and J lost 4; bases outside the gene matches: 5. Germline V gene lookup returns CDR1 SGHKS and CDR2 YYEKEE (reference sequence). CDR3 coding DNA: TGTGCCAGCAGCTCTCAGGGGGCGGGAGAGACCCAGTACTTC. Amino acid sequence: CASSSQGAGETQYF.